This T cell receptor beta chain emerged from a study of blood T cell repertoires in COVID-19. Background on the study: Acute and convalescent COVID-19 samples came from the United States, Italy and Spain. Nucleic acid was either cDNA or gDNA, and it came from T cells, B-cell-depleted T cells, or PBMCs.

Germline CDR1 reads SGHDN; CDR2 reads FVKESK. The CDR3 totals 17 residues. The trim removed 2 bases at V and 5 bases at J, leaving 8 bases unmatched. Methods used by the authors: Reference gene primer amplification in the assay estimated nucleated cell counts. Here immunoSEQ multiplex PCR was the method, and the copy in TCRdb shows in-frame clones only, minus some. D and trimming come from the DNA, and the V and J calls and clone size come from that table. The table includes about 24,000 clones, roughly 94% detected once. The receptor was isolated from a man between 65 and 85 years old with active COVID-19. Sequences were obtained from peripheral blood. The chain links TRBV14 to TRBJ2-2, with 10 bases matching TRBD1. Written as DNA, the CDR3 is TGTGCCAGCAGCCAACCGGGACAGGGGTTGGGGACCGGGGAGCTGTTTTTT. Protein sequence: CASSQPGQGLGTGELFF.